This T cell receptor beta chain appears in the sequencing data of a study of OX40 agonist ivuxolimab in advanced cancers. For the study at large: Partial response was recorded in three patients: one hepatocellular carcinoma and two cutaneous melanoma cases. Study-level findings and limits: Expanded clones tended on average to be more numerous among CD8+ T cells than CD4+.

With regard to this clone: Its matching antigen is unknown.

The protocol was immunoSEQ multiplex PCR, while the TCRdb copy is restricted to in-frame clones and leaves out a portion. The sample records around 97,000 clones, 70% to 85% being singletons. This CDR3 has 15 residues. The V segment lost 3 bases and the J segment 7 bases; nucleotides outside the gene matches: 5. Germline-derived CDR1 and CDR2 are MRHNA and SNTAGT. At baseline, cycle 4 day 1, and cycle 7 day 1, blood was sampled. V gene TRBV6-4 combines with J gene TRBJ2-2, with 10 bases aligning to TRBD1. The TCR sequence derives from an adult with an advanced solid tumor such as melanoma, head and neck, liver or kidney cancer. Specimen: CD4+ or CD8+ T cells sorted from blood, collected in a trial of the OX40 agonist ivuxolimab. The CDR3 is CASSERTGGVGELFF. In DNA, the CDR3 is TGTGCCAGCAGTGAGAGGACAGGGGGAGTCGGGGAGCTGTTTTTT.